These 8 T cell receptor beta chains came from one sample sequenced in a study of cytomegalovirus exposure and HLA in healthy donors. The PCR had 60 Vbeta and 13 Jbeta primers. Assay: immunoSEQ multiplex PCR; the TCRdb copy retains only in-frame clones and omits some. This sample's clone table lists roughly 76,000 clones. The source material was PBMCs. These receptors were collected from a female donor in good health and CMV-seropositive.

This chain connects TRBV19 to TRBJ1-5; possible D gene TRBD1, 6 bases. Germline CDR1 is LNHDA and CDR2 is SQIVND (reference sequence). The V end was cut by 2 bases, the J end by 3 bases, with 11 bases between. The CDR3 extends over 15 amino acids. CDR3: CASSILTGPNQPQHF. DNA of the CDR3: TGTGCCAGTAGTATATTAACAGGGCCCAATCAGCCCCAGCATTTT.

V and J are TRBV6-1 and TRBJ2-3; no clear D. Trimming cost V 0 bases and J 5 bases, with 9 bases left between them. CDR3 length equals 14 residues. Germline V gene sequence: CDR1 MNHNS, CDR2 SASEGT. CDR3 sequence: CASSEALAEDTQYF. In DNA, the CDR3 is TGTGCCAGCAGTGAAGCTCTGGCCGAAGATACGCAGTATTTT.

The V gene is TRBV19, the J gene TRBJ1-5; D unclear. The CDR3 covers 15 residues. Trimming took 5 bases from V and 7 from J, leaving 18 bases between them. Germline V gene lookup returns CDR1 LNHDA and CDR2 SQIVND (reference sequence). The CDR3: CASSAAWGTGQPQHF. The DNA for the CDR3 is TGTGCCAGTAGTGCCGCTTGGGGAACGGGACAGCCCCAGCATTTT.

V usage is TRBV7-9 and J usage is TRBJ1-2; D unclear. Trimming took off 2 bases at V and 5 bases at J, with 12 bases between the two ends. In germline, CDR1 is SEHNR, CDR2 FQNEAQ (reference sequence). The CDR3 spans 14 residues. CDR3 sequence reads: CASSLPQESYGYTF. The CDR3 coding sequence is TGTGCCAGCAGCTTACCTCAGGAAAGTTATGGCTACACCTTC.

J is TRBJ1-5 and V is TRBV7-9; perhaps TRBD1 as D (5 bases). V dropped 4 bases and J dropped 0 bases, with 22 bases sitting between them. Germline V gene data show CDR1 as SEHNR and CDR2 as FQNEAQ (reference sequence). The CDR3 consists of 19 residues. In DNA form, the CDR3 reads TGTGCCAGCAGCTCCTACCGGGACTCAAGGGATTATAGCAATCAGCCCCAGCATTTT. This gives the protein CASSSYRDSRDYSNQPQHF.

The chain recombines TRBV6-5 with TRBJ1-2; D remains unclear. The CDR3 has 16 residues. Trimming removed 0 bases at V and 2 bases at J, with 13 bases between. CDR1 and CDR2 from the germline V gene are MNHEY and SVGAGI. CDR3 residues: CASSYSNRDWNYGYTF. Written as DNA, the CDR3 is TGTGCCAGCAGTTACTCGAACCGAGACTGGAACTATGGCTACACCTTC.

V and J are TRBV6-5 and TRBJ2-1; D unclear. There are 13 residues in the CDR3. Germline assignment: CDR1 MNHEY and CDR2 SVGAGI. The V end lost 5 bases, the J end lost 3 bases, and 8 bases lay between the germline ends. CDR3 residues: CASSRELYNEQFF. CDR3 sequence (DNA): TGTGCCAGCAGTCGAGAACTCTACAATGAGCAGTTCTTC.

The gene calls are TRBV4-3 and TRBJ1-1; no definite D call. Germline values: CDR1 LGHNA, CDR2 YSLEER. The CDR3 length is 16 residues. Trimming took 1 base from V and 1 from J, leaving 13 bases between them. This CDR3 reads CASSQGSGLGNTEAFF. Written as DNA, the CDR3 is TGCGCCAGCAGCCAAGGCTCAGGCCTGGGGAACACTGAAGCTTTCTTT.